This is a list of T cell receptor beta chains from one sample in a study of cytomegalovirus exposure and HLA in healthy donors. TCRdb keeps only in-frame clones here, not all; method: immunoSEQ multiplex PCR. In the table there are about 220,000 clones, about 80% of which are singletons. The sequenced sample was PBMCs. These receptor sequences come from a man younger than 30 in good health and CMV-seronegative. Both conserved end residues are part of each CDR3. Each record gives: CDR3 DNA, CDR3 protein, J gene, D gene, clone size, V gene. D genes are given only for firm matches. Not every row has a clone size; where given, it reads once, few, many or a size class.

TGTGCCAGCAGCTTAGGGGCAGAACAAAATCAGCCCCAGCATTTT CASSLGAEQNQPQHF TRBJ1-5 NA NA TRBV7-6
TGTTCCAGCAGCTCCAGCGGGGTTGCAGGCCTTGAAGCTTTCTTT CSSSSSGVAGLEAFF TRBJ1-1 NA NA TRBV7-9
TGCGCCAGCAGTATAGCGGGACCCTACAATGAGCAGTTCTTC CASSIAGPYNEQFF TRBJ2-1 TRBD2 NA TRBV10-1
TGTGCCAGCAACCCGACAGGGGGAGGCTACACCTTC CASNPTGGGYTF TRBJ1-2 TRBD1 NA TRBV2
TGTGCCAGCAGCCTGGACTCGCACTACAATGAGCAGTTCTTC CASSLDSHYNEQFF TRBJ2-1 NA NA TRBV7-3
TGCGCCAGCAGCTTGGCTACCTACAATGAGCAGTTCTTC CASSLATYNEQFF TRBJ2-1 NA NA TRBV5-1
TGTGCCAGCAGTTATCAAGACTCTAGCAATGAGCAGTTCTTC CASSYQDSSNEQFF TRBJ2-1 NA NA TRBV6-5
TGTGCCAGCAGTGAACTAGCGGGAGAAGAGACCCAGTACTTC CASSELAGEETQYF TRBJ2-5 TRBD2 NA TRBV2
TGTGCCAGCAGTGAATACAGGGCCTGGGGGGAGCTGTTTTTT CASSEYRAWGELFF TRBJ2-2 NA NA TRBV25-1
TGTGCCACCCACCTGACTAGTAGGGATGAGCAGTTCTTC CATHLTSRDEQFF TRBJ2-1 NA once TRBV6-1
TGTGCCTGGAAAAAACTAGCGGGAGCCGGAGATACGCAGTATTTT CAWKKLAGAGDTQYF TRBJ2-3 TRBD2 NA TRBV30
TGTGCCAGCAGCGTAGGGTCTGGGGCTAGCGGGAGGGCCGTCTCACACGAGCAGTACTTC CASSVGSGASGRAVSHEQYF TRBJ2-7 TRBD2 NA TRBV9
TGTGCCAGCTTCGGGATGGGCTACACCTTC CASFGMGYTF TRBJ1-2 NA NA TRBV2
TGTGCCAGCAGCCAGATGGCCCAAATTAGCTACGAGCAGTACTTC CASSQMAQISYEQYF TRBJ2-7 NA NA TRBV7-2
TGTGCCAGCAGCTCGGGACTAGCGGGACTAAACACCGGGGAGCTGTTTTTT CASSSGLAGLNTGELFF TRBJ2-2 TRBD2 NA TRBV7-3
TGTGCCAGCAGCTTAGGGACAGGGCCCGGCTACACCTTC CASSLGTGPGYTF TRBJ1-2 TRBD1 NA TRBV7-9
TGCGCCAGCAGGGACGGGGGTGGGGGCACTGAAGCTTTCTTT CASRDGGGGTEAFF TRBJ1-1 NA NA TRBV5-1
TGTGCCAGCAGCTTAGGGGGCGCTAGCACAGATACGCAGTATTTT CASSLGGASTDTQYF TRBJ2-3 NA NA TRBV11-3
TGTGCCAGCAGTGAGGAGGGACAGTCTTATGGCTACACCTTC CASSEEGQSYGYTF TRBJ1-2 TRBD1 NA TRBV6-6
TGTGCCAGCAGCCGGCCCAGGGGGCCCTACGAGCAGTACTTC CASSRPRGPYEQYF TRBJ2-7 TRBD1 NA TRBV7-9
TGTGCCAGCAGATTCACGGGACTAGCGGGAGATGAGCAGTACTTC CASRFTGLAGDEQYF TRBJ2-7 TRBD2 NA TRBV2
TGTGCCAGCAGCCGTACCGGGACAGTGAGATACAATGAGCAGTTCTTC CASSRTGTVRYNEQFF TRBJ2-1 TRBD1 NA TRBV7-8
TGTGCCAGCAGTTCCTCGGGCACCCATAATTCACCCCTCCACTTT CASSSSGTHNSPLHF TRBJ1-6 NA NA TRBV6-6
TGTGCCAGCAGCCGGGGTGGGAGGACCAACACTGAAGCTTTCTTT CASSRGGRTNTEAFF TRBJ1-1 NA few TRBV13
TGTGCCAGCGAACTCTCTGACAGAAGAATAAGCAATCAGCCCCAGCATTTT CASELSDRRISNQPQHF TRBJ1-5 NA NA TRBV19
TGCAGTGCTGCCACAGGGCCTGAAGCTTTCTTT CSAATGPEAFF TRBJ1-1 NA few TRBV20-1
TGTGCAGGGACTAGCGGGCCCAATGAGCAGTTCTTC CAGTSGPNEQFF TRBJ2-1 TRBD2 NA TRBV30
TGTGCCAGCGTGAGATTCTCCTACGAGCAGTACTTC CASVRFSYEQYF TRBJ2-7 NA NA TRBV11-3
TGTGCCAGCAGTAGACAGGGTTTAGAGCAGTTCTTC CASSRQGLEQFF TRBJ2-1 TRBD1 few TRBV2
TGTGCCAGCAGCTCAGATCGGGGGGGGGTATCTGGAAACACCATATATTTT CASSSDRGGVSGNTIYF TRBJ1-3 NA NA TRBV7-6
TGTGCCAGCAGCTTGTCAAGCTACACCGGGGAGCTGTTTTTT CASSLSSYTGELFF TRBJ2-2 NA few TRBV7-9
TGTGCCAGCAGTGACTGGACAGGGGATGGGGGAACTGAAGCTTTCTTT CASSDWTGDGGTEAFF TRBJ1-1 TRBD1 NA TRBV6-1
TGCAGCGTTTCTCCAAGGGCAGGGGAGTTCAGCGGGAGCCAGAATGAGCAGTTCTTC CSVSPRAGEFSGSQNEQFF TRBJ2-1 TRBD2 NA TRBV29-1
TGTGCCAGCAGCTACAGCCGGGACAGGGGCTACACCTTC CASSYSRDRGYTF TRBJ1-2 TRBD1 NA TRBV7-9
TGTGCCAGCAGCCCATATGCAGGACTAGCGGGAGTAGGTTACAATGAGCAGTTCTTC CASSPYAGLAGVGYNEQFF TRBJ2-1 TRBD2 NA TRBV7-3
TGTGCCAGCAGTGGACAGGGGGCGGTCAATCAGCCCCAGCATTTT CASSGQGAVNQPQHF TRBJ1-5 TRBD1 NA TRBV6-1
TGCGCCAGCAGCTCGGGACTAGCGGGAGATGTCATTCAGTACTTC CASSSGLAGDVIQYF TRBJ2-4 TRBD2 NA TRBV5-1
TGTGCCAGCAGTTACTCGAGAGGGGCGGGAGGAGAGACCCAGTACTTC CASSYSRGAGGETQYF TRBJ2-5 TRBD2 NA TRBV6-5
TGTGCCAGCAGCTTAGACAGAATCTATGGCTACACCTTC CASSLDRIYGYTF TRBJ1-2 NA NA TRBV11-2
TGCGCCAGCAGCTTGGGGCGGAGCTGGCAAGAGACCCAGTACTTC CASSLGRSWQETQYF TRBJ2-5 NA NA TRBV5-1
TGTGCCAGCAGTGGGACAGCAACAATTACTATGAACACTGAAGCTTTCTTT CASSGTATITMNTEAFF TRBJ1-1 NA NA TRBV2
TGCGCCAGCAGCCAACCGCGGCAGGGGGAATACTCCTACGAGCAGTACTTC CASSQPRQGEYSYEQYF TRBJ2-7 TRBD1 NA TRBV5-1
TGTGCCAGCAGGGGCGGGAGGGTATCCTACGAGCAGTACTTC CASRGGRVSYEQYF TRBJ2-7 TRBD2 NA TRBV6-1
TGTGCCGCCACCGGGACATCGCCCTCGAACACCGGGGAGCTGTTTTTT CAATGTSPSNTGELFF TRBJ2-2 NA NA TRBV30
TGTGCCAGCAGCTTAACGATGCGGATTACCGGCGACACTGAAGCTTTCTTT CASSLTMRITGDTEAFF TRBJ1-1 NA NA TRBV7-6
TGTGCCAGCAGCCGACCGGGTCGGAACACCGGGGAGCTGTTTTTT CASSRPGRNTGELFF TRBJ2-2 NA NA TRBV27
TGTGCCAGCAGTCCCCAGCGTGGAAACATTCAGTACTTC CASSPQRGNIQYF TRBJ2-4 NA NA TRBV28
TGTGCCAGCGTGACTAGCGATACCATTCAGTACTTC CASVTSDTIQYF TRBJ2-4 TRBD2 NA TRBV2
TGCGCCAGCAGCCCTTCGGCGGGGGCTAACACCGGGGAGCTGTTTTTT CASSPSAGANTGELFF TRBJ2-2 NA few TRBV5-1
TGCGCCACCAGCCTTTCCTATCTCCAAGAGACCCAGTACTTC CATSLSYLQETQYF TRBJ2-5 NA NA TRBV4-1
TGTGCCAGCAGTTTAGGCGGGACAGGGGGTAATCAGCCCCAGCATTTT CASSLGGTGGNQPQHF TRBJ1-5 TRBD1 NA TRBV6-5
TGTGCCTGGAGTTTGGGGACATCCTACAATGAGCAGTTCTTC CAWSLGTSYNEQFF TRBJ2-1 NA NA TRBV30
TGTGCCAGCACGGGACAGGGGAACTATGGCTACACCTTC CASTGQGNYGYTF TRBJ1-2 TRBD1 NA TRBV6-5
TGCAGCGTTCTGACCGACAGTGGGGGCAATCAGCCCCAGCATTTT CSVLTDSGGNQPQHF TRBJ1-5 NA NA TRBV29-1